The next 3 T cell receptor beta chains were all read from a single sample in a study of blood T cell repertoires in COVID-19. Assay used: immunoSEQ multiplex PCR; TCRdb lists only in-frame clones, some missing. The data contain approximately 290,000 clones, over 75% of them singletons. Sequenced material: PBMCs or T cells enriched from blood (not recorded which). All receptors come from a woman in her thirties who had recovered from COVID-19.

The chain joins TRBV6-1 to TRBJ2-1; 11 nucleotides line up with TRBD2. Germline-derived CDR1 and CDR2 are MNHNS and SASEGT. CDR3 length equals 16 residues. V shed 2 bases, J shed 1 base, and the junction held 1 base outside the gene matches. DNA of the CDR3: TGTGCCAGCAGTGAATCTAGCGGGGGGTCCTACAATGAGCAGTTCTTC. Its protein is CASSESSGGSYNEQFF.

This rearrangement joins TRBV18 to TRBJ2-7; maybe TRBD2 (6 bases). Trimming stripped 3 bases from V and 1 base from J, with 16 bases between. CDR3 length equals 16 residues. The germline CDR1 and CDR2 sequences are KGHSH and LQKENI. CDR3 DNA: TGTGCCAGCTCACCTAACGGACTATTTGCATCCTACGAGCAGTACTTC. It translates to CASSPNGLFASYEQYF.

This chain connects TRBV7-6 to TRBJ2-3; possible D gene TRBD2, 5 bases. Germline V gene sequence: CDR1 SGHVS, CDR2 FNYEAQ. This CDR3 is built from 14 residues. V was clipped by 4 bases and J by 6 bases, with 14 bases between them. CDR3 bases: TGTGCCAGCAGCTCGAAAACGACGGGGGATACGCAGTATTTT. Its translation: CASSSKTTGDTQYF.